What follows are 25 T cell receptor beta chains derived from one specimen sequenced in a study of identical twins (dated by TCRdb to the mid-2010s). The library was prepared using 5' RACE. Instrument on record: Illumina HiSeq 2000. Starting from the raw public reads, TCRdb applied fastp trimming at Q25, assembled clones with MiXCR and retained in-frame beta chains. When rows share a CDR3 protein, they turn into one entry using the most common DNA and genes. Counted in this sample were some 500,000 distinct CDR3 sequences; 12% to 15% of them appeared once. The top ten hold 0.52% of the sample. These records were also assigned to another study, of yellow fever vaccine responses in identical twins.

Source material: CD4+ T cells sorted from blood. Source of these receptors: a young woman in good health.

A few counts support this clonotype. The J gene is TRBJ2-1, the V gene TRBV6-5; D is unclear. The CDR3 contains 12 residues. Germline V gene data show CDR1 as MNHEY and CDR2 as SVGAGI. V was clipped by 6 bases and J by 7 bases, with 10 bases between them. The CDR3 loop reads CASRDPQNEQFF. DNA for the CDR3: TGTGCCAGCAGGGACCCACAGAATGAGCAGTTCTTC.

Remarks on this clonotype: Germline and junction disagree at one end, which may indicate a read error. The chain links TRBV12-3 or TRBV12-4 to TRBJ2-4; 10 nucleotides line up with TRBD1. This CDR3 contains 18 residues. CDR3 in amino acids: CACSYWTGGMLAKNIQYF. The CDR3 region has the DNA TGTGCCTGCAGTTACTGGACAGGGGGAATGCTAGCCAAAAACATTCAGTACTTC.

This chain joins TRBV27 and TRBJ2-5, with a tentative D call TRBD2 (6 bases). Germline V gene lookup returns CDR1 MNHEY and CDR2 SMNVEV (reference sequence). With 5 bases removed from V and 10 bases from J, the gap between germline ends came to 14 bases. The CDR3 consists of 12 residues. CDR3 residues: CASSNLLGGQYF. In nucleotides, the CDR3 is TGTGCCAGCAGTAACCTCTTGGGGGGCCAGTACTTC.

This clonotype was seen more than once but under ten times. The J gene is TRBJ2-7, the V gene TRBV7-2; 7 bases match TRBD2. There are 14 residues in the CDR3. Per the germline V gene, CDR1 is SGHTA and CDR2 is FQGNSA. The V segment lost 8 bases and the J segment 4 bases; nucleotides outside the gene matches: 11. CDR3 amino acids: CASASGGRVYEQYF. The CDR3 DNA reads TGTGCCAGCGCGTCGGGGGGTAGGGTTTACGAGCAGTACTTC.

This clonotype has more than one count but fewer than ten. The chain's CDR3 is CASSARQQALDSPLHF. The DNA of the CDR3 is TGTGCCAGCAGCGCAAGACAGCAGGCGCTAGATTCACCCCTCCACTTT. This chain connects TRBV9 to TRBJ1-6, with D possibly TRBD1 on 5 matching bases. V was shortened by 3 bases and J by 8 bases, with 18 bases between the two germline ends. This CDR3 has 16 amino acids. CDR1 is SGDLS and CDR2 is YYNGEE in the germline V gene.

A few counts support this clonotype. The chain combines TRBV7-2 with TRBJ2-5; D not resolved. The V gene lost 1 base and the J gene lost 1 base, with 13 bases spanning the gap. The CDR3 consists of 16 residues. The V gene's germline CDR1 is SGHTA and CDR2 FQGNSA. The CDR3 nucleotides read TGTGCCAGCAGCTTAGATTTTGGGCAAAGCCAAGAGACCCAGTACTTC. Its translation: CASSLDFGQSQETQYF.

This clonotype was picked up a small number of times. The gene calls are TRBV7-9 and TRBJ1-5; D is possibly TRBD1 (6 bases). The CDR3 is made up of 14 amino acids. The V gene's germline CDR1 is SEHNR and CDR2 FQNEAQ (reference sequence). Trimming took 4 bases from V and 3 from J, leaving 10 bases between them. The CDR3 reads CASSYRDNNQPQHF. CDR3 nucleotides: TGTGCCAGCAGCTACCGGGACAACAATCAGCCCCAGCATTTT.

This chain uses TRBV20-1 with TRBJ2-7; D may be TRBD1 (6 bases). Germline CDR1 reads DFQATT; CDR2 reads SNEGSKA (reference sequence). The CDR3 length is 14 residues. Trimming left V 5 bases short and J 0 bases short, with 14 bases between. The CDR3 protein is CSAPGAPSSYEQYF. CDR3 in DNA: TGCAGTGCTCCAGGGGCCCCAAGCTCCTACGAGCAGTACTTC.

The chain uses TRBV27 and TRBJ2-5, with D unresolved. Germline V CDR1 and CDR2: MNHEY, SMNVEV (reference sequence). There are 13 residues in the CDR3. Trimming removed 6 bases at V and 7 bases at J, with 15 bases between. CDR3 in DNA: TGTGCCAGCAGCCACAAACTGGAAGGGACCCAGTACTTC. Encoded protein: CASSHKLEGTQYF.

This chain uses TRBV11-2 with TRBJ2-7, with D unresolved. Germline CDR1 SGHAT, CDR2 FQNNGV. V shed 4 bases and J shed 6 bases, with 7 bases lying between them. The CDR3 totals 11 residues. The CDR3, as DNA: TGTGCCAGCAGCTGGGTGGGCGAGCAGTACTTC. Its protein is CASSWVGEQYF.

This clonotype was seen at least ten times. CDR3: CASSQDLSGLLNEQFF. In DNA, the CDR3 is TGTGCCAGCAGCCAAGATCTCAGCGGGTTACTCAATGAGCAGTTCTTC. The chain has TRBV14 and TRBJ2-1, with TRBD2 as a possible D gene (6 bases). With 0 bases removed from V and 6 bases from J, the gap between germline ends came to 15 bases. Looked up from germline, CDR1 is SGHDN and CDR2 is FVKESK. CDR3 length: 16 residues.

This clonotype has just a few counts. The chain combines TRBV27 with TRBJ2-3; D call uncertain. Germline V gives CDR1 MNHEY, CDR2 SMNVEV (reference sequence). V was trimmed by 6 bases and J by 6 bases, leaving 4 bases between them. The CDR3 is made up of 10 amino acids. The CDR3 reads CASRVDTQYF. As DNA, the CDR3 is TGTGCCAGCAGGGTGGATACGCAGTATTTT.

This clonotype has a handful of counts. The chain couples TRBV5-4 to TRBJ2-7, with 7 bases fitting TRBD1. Germline V gene data show CDR1 as SGHNT and CDR2 as YYREEE (reference sequence). This CDR3 contains 14 residues. V shed 4 bases and J 2 bases; nucleotides not matched to a gene: 6. The CDR3 loop reads CASSPGTAPYEQYF. The CDR3 DNA reads as TGTGCCAGCAGCCCGGGGACAGCCCCCTACGAGCAGTACTTC.

This chain connects TRBV6-2 or TRBV6-3 to TRBJ2-1; 8 nucleotides line up with TRBD2. The CDR3 is made up of 14 amino acids. The germline gives CDR1 MNHEY, CDR2 SVGEGT. The ends lost 6 bases at V and 5 bases at J; junction bases unmatched: 6. The CDR3 DNA follows: TGTGCCAGCAGGCCCGGGACTAGAGACAATGAGCAGTTCTTC. Protein: CASRPGTRDNEQFF.

This clonotype appeared a few times. This chain joins TRBV18 and TRBJ2-6; perhaps TRBD1 as D (5 bases). The CDR3 is 17 residues long. The germline V and J ends were trimmed by 0 bases and 2 bases, with 11 bases remaining between them. Germline V CDR1 and CDR2: KGHSH, LQKENI. The CDR3 region is CASSPPSSGPGANVLTF. CDR3 DNA: TGTGCCAGCTCACCACCGAGCTCAGGGCCTGGGGCCAACGTCCTGACTTTC.

This clonotype was detected a few times. This chain connects TRBV20-1 to TRBJ2-7; perhaps TRBD1 as D (6 bases). V shed 2 bases and J shed 2 bases, with 10 bases lying between them. The CDR3 spans 13 residues. Germline lookup yields CDR1 DFQATT and CDR2 SNEGSKA (reference sequence). The CDR3 region is CSARIRTAYEQYF. The CDR3 region has the DNA TGCAGTGCTAGAATCCGGACAGCCTACGAGCAGTACTTC.

The chain has TRBV4-2 and TRBJ1-1, with D perhaps matching TRBD1 (5 bases). Germline V gives CDR1 LGHNA, CDR2 YNFKEQ. The CDR3 totals 15 residues. Trimming removed 0 bases from V and 4 bases from J, with 12 bases in between. Here the CDR3 DNA reads TGTGCCAGCAGCCAAGAAAGGGGACGGGGCACTGAAGCTTTCTTT. Translation: CASSQERGRGTEAFF.

This clonotype was counted ten times or more. This chain links TRBV12-3 or TRBV12-4 with TRBJ2-1; 12 nucleotides align to TRBD1. V dropped 10 bases and J dropped 9; count of bases not matched to a gene: 16. The CDR3 is 16 residues long. In DNA form, the CDR3 reads TGTGCCACCACCAAGATAGGGACAGGGGGCCGTGGTGAGCAGTTCTTC. It yields the protein CATTKIGTGGRGEQFF.

A few counts support this clonotype. The J gene is TRBJ1-5, the V gene TRBV7-9, with D unresolved. Trimming shortened V by 4 bases and J by 1 base, and 8 bases separated the two germline ends. CDR3 length equals 14 residues. The germline CDR1 and CDR2 sequences are SEHNR and FQNEAQ (reference sequence). CDR3 DNA: TGTGCCAGCAGCTCCGCGGGGAGCAATCAGCCCCAGCATTTT. Translated: CASSSAGSNQPQHF.

This clonotype was recorded a few times. V is TRBV5-1 and J is TRBJ2-7; no reliable D call. The germline V gene has CDR1 SGHRS and CDR2 YFSETQ. Trimming removed 0 bases from V and 3 bases from J, with 16 bases in between. The CDR3 totals 16 residues. CDR3 sequence reads: CASSLVSNSWNYEQYF. DNA of the CDR3: TGCGCCAGCAGCTTGGTATCAAACTCCTGGAACTACGAGCAGTACTTC. Combining the CDR3 with reference TRBV5-1 and TRBJ2-7 gives the whole variable domain KAGVTQTPRYLIKTRGQQVTLSCSPISGHRSVSWYQQTPGQGLQFLFEYFSETQRNKGNFPGRFSGRQFSNSRSEMNVSTLELGDSALYLCASSLVSNSWNYEQYFGPGTRLTVT.

This clonotype turned up a few times. The V and J genes are TRBV10-3 and TRBJ2-3; D is unclear. The CDR3 is 14 residues long. Trimming removed 6 bases from V and 4 bases from J, with 14 bases in between. The germline CDR1 and CDR2 sequences are ENHRY and SYGVKD. The CDR3: CAIRDLGKADTQYF. CDR3 sequence (DNA): TGTGCCATCAGGGACCTAGGGAAAGCAGATACGCAGTATTTT.

There are a few counts of this clonotype. J is TRBJ2-2 and V is TRBV7-2, with D possibly being TRBD1 (6 bases). V lost 1 base and J lost 5, with 8 bases in between. Germline V gives CDR1 SGHTA, CDR2 FQGNSA. The CDR3 sequence is 14 residues long. DNA for the CDR3: TGTGCCAGCAGCTTAGTCCAGGGGACCGGGGAGCTGTTTTTT. This codes for CASSLVQGTGELFF. Using reference TRBV7-2 and TRBJ2-2 for the parts outside the CDR3, the full variable domain is GAGVSQSPSNKVTEKGKDVELRCDPISGHTALYWYRQSLGQGLEFLIYFQGNSAPDKSGLPSDRFSAERTGGSVSTLTIQRTQQEDSAVYLCASSLVQGTGELFFGEGSRLTVL.

A few counts support this clonotype. The chain recombines TRBV5-1 with TRBJ2-2, with 8 positions matching TRBD1. The CDR3 is 16 amino acids. V gave up 3 bases and J gave up 0 bases; unmatched junction bases: 4. CDR1 and CDR2 from the germline V gene are SGHRS and YFSETQ. The CDR3 sequence: CASSSGQGANTGELFF. For the CDR3, the DNA is TGCGCCAGCAGCTCAGGACAGGGTGCGAACACCGGGGAGCTGTTTTTT. The full variable domain, with the rest looked up from reference TRBV5-1 and TRBJ2-2, is KAGVTQTPRYLIKTRGQQVTLSCSPISGHRSVSWYQQTPGQGLQFLFEYFSETQRNKGNFPGRFSGRQFSNSRSEMNVSTLELGDSALYLCASSSGQGANTGELFFGEGSRLTVL.

V is TRBV20-1 and J is TRBJ1-4; D is ambiguous. The germline V gene has CDR1 DFQATT and CDR2 SNEGSKA (reference sequence). The V end lost 4 bases, the J end lost 5 bases, and 8 bases lay between the germline ends. This CDR3 has 12 amino acids. CDR3 in amino acids: CSAKALNEKLFF. In DNA form, the CDR3 reads TGCAGTGCTAAGGCGCTCAATGAAAAACTGTTTTTT.

The chain carries TRBV24-1 and TRBJ2-5; D could derive from TRBD1 or TRBD2 (5 bases each). Looked up from germline, CDR1 is KGHDR and CDR2 is SFDVKD. This CDR3 has 12 residues. V gave up 9 bases and J gave up 3 bases, with 10 bases separating them. Here the CDR3 DNA reads TGTGCCACCCGGGACCCGAAAGAGACCCAGTACTTC. Amino acids: CATRDPKETQYF.